This entry is about one T cell receptor (beta chain). This clone was recorded a few times. Which antigen it targets is not known. No much larger clone exists at a distance of one base, and base qualities are not known. The record originates from a study of Ad26.COV2.S vaccination and SARS-CoV-2 variants (dated by TCRdb to the early 2020s). Looking at the study overall: Donors in the vaccine arm were drawn from COV1001, a multicentre, randomized, double-blind, placebo-controlled phase I-IIa trial testing Ad26.COV2.S in healthy adults. Ad26.COV2.S was given intramuscularly at 5x10^10 or 1x10^11 viral particles, as a single shot or as two shots 56 days apart. TCRbeta repertoire sequencing served as the tool for gauging how specific and how broad the SARS-CoV-2-reactive T cell receptors were following Ad26.COV2.S vaccination. The TCR-sequenced set comprised around 30 samples: some 20 Ad26.COV2.S vaccine recipients, 5 placebo recipients and 8 SARS-CoV-2 convalescent individuals. Trial participants were randomized into five groups of five: low-dose or high-dose Ad26.COV2.S given once or twice, or placebo on both occasions. Investigators did not know the trial group allocation while performing experiments and assessing outcomes. Points the paper makes about the study in general: Substantial breadth of spike-specific CD8+ and CD4+ T cell responses was reported after vaccination. Vaccine and placebo recipients had similar non-spike TCR breadth, a finding consistent with the vaccine containing only spike. The study was not powered for comparison of responses between vaccine doses or regimens. Higher spike-specific TCR breadth was observed in Ad26.COV2.S recipients than in placebo recipients (P = 0.0014). The authors noted that total T cell responses may have been underestimated by the TCR breadth and depth analyses.

A distance of 28 bases separates the germline ends of V and J, which lose 7 bases and 5 bases respectively. The CDR3 starts with the cysteine, ends with the phenylalanine, and has 18 residues. Only the CDR3 portion is preserved as DNA: 54 bases, with reading frame beginning at the first base. CDR1 and CDR2, looked up from the germline V gene, are SGHDT and YYEEEE. The immunoSEQ Assay was the method used to sequence TCRbeta CDR3 regions. After extraction, genomic DNA underwent amplification by bias-controlled multiplex PCR, followed by high-throughput sequencing. Per the source publication's procedure: To quantify the absolute abundance of every unique TCRbeta CDR3 region, sequences were collapsed and filtered. Usable DNA was measured by amplifying reference genes present in all nucleated cells, and TCRbeta template counts were normalized to that usable DNA to estimate T cell fraction. Repertoire TCRs were annotated as SARS-CoV-2-specific by exact matching of V gene, CDR3 amino acid sequence and J gene to a known reactive TCR set. The reference SARS-CoV-2 TCR set was obtained from MIRA and was filtered for enrichment in COVID-19-positive ImmuneCODE repertoires, whereby public or cross-reactive TCRs were removed. Based on the MIRA antigens, annotated TCRs were further analysed at the level of specific ORF or position within ORF. Breadth was defined as the number of annotated unique rearrangements divided by the total number of unique productive rearrangements, and depth was defined as the summed frequency of the annotated unique rearrangements. Two-sided Wilcoxon rank-sum tests were used to compare TCR breadth between groups. Here the immuneACCESS table is served through TCRdb, limited to in-frame sequences with V and J called. Missing clones are a known gap in these copies; in checked studies unresolved V genes cover under half, and the rest lacks a known reason. V and J calls and clone size are as listed in that table; D and trimming were resolved from the DNA. The sample table holds about 420,000 clones, of which roughly 88% were seen once. The ten most abundant clones make up less than 4.5% of the sample.

According to the study, the label for this sample's treatment or condition signals: some 20 received Ad26.COV2.S at low or high dose, single or two shots; five or six received placebo; per-sample allocation not given. Repertoires of vaccine and placebo recipients were sequenced from samples collected on day 63 after the first injection. In Cohort 1b, more than 20 adults aged 18-55 years were enrolled at a single site in Boston, USA, between 29 July and 7 August 2020. Ad26.COV2.S was a replication-incompetent adenovirus type 26 vector that expressed a prefusion-stabilized SARS-CoV-2 spike protein derived from the original Wuhan strain.

The receptor chain draws on TRBV5-6 and TRBJ2-1, and TRBD2 may be the D gene, going by 6 matching bases. This clonotype was obtained from a person between 18 and 65 years old who received the Ad26.COV2.S COVID-19 vaccine or a placebo. Sequenced here: peripheral blood, sampled in a trial of Ad26.COV2.S vaccine versus placebo. The nucleotide sequence is given as TGTGCCAGCGGTACGGTGCGGGGCCATCTAACCAGTCACAATGAGCAGTTCTTC. This codes for CASGTVRGHLTSHNEQFF. The variable domain in full, with residues beyond the CDR3 obtained from the reference TRBV5-6 and TRBJ2-1 genes, is DAGVTQSPTHLIKTRGQQVTLRCSPKSGHDTVSWYQQALGQGPQFIFQYYEEEERQRGNFPDRFSGHQFPNYSSELNVNALLLGDSALYLCASGTVRGHLTSHNEQFFGPGTRLTVL.